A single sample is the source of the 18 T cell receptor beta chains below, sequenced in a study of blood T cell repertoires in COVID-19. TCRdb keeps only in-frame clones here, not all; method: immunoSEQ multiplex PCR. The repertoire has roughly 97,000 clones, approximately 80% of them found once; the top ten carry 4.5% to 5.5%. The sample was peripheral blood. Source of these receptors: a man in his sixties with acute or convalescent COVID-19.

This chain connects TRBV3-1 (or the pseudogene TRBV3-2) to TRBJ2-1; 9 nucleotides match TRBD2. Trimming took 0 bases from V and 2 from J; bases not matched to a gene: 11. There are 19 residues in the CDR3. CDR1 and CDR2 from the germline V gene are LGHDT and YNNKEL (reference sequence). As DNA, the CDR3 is TGTGCCAGCAGCCAAGATCTACTAGCGGGTGCTTTAGCCTACAATGAGCAGTTCTTC. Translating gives CASSQDLLAGALAYNEQFF.

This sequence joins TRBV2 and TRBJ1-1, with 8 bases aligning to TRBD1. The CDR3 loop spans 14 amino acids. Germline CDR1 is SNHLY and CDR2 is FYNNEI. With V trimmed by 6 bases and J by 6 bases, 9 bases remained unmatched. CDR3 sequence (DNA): TGTGCCAGCAGGGCATCCACAGGGGGAGCTGAAGCTTTCTTT. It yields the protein CASRASTGGAEAFF.

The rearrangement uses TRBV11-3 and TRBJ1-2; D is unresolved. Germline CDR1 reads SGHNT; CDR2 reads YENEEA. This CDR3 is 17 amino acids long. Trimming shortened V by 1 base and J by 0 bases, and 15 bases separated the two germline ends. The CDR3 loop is CASSLVAADGTNYGYTF. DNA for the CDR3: TGTGCCAGCAGCTTAGTTGCGGCGGACGGGACTAACTATGGCTACACCTTC.

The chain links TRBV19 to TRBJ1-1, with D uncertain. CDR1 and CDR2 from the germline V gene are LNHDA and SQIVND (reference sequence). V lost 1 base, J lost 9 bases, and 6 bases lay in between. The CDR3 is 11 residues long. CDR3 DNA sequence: TGTGCCAGTAGTATAGTAGCGCAAGCTTTCTTT. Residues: CASSIVAQAFF.

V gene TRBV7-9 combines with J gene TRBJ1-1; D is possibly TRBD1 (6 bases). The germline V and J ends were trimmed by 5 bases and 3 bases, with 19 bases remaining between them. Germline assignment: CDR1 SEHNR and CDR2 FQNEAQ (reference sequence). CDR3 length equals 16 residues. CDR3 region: CASSRPAGEGDTEAFF. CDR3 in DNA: TGTGCCAGCAGCCGCCCAGCAGGGGAGGGGGACACTGAAGCTTTCTTT.

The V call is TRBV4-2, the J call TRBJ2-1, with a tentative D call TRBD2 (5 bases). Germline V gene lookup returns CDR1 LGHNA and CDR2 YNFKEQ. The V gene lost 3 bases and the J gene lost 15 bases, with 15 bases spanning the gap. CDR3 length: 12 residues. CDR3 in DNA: TGTGCCAGCAGCCAGGAGGCGAGGGAGTTGTTCTTC. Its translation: CASSQEARELFF.

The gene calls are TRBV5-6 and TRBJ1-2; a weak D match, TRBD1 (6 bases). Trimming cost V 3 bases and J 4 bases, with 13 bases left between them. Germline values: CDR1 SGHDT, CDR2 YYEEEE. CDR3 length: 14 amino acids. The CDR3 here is CASSWRDRSYGYTF. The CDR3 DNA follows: TGTGCCAGCAGCTGGAGAGACAGGAGCTATGGCTACACCTTC.

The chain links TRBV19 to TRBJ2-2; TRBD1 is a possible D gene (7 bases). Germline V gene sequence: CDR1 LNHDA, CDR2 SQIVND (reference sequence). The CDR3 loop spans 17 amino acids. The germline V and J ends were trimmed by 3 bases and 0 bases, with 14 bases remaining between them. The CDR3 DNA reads TGTGCCAGTAGTATTGTGGGGGGACAGCCGAACACCGGGGAGCTGTTTTTT. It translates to CASSIVGGQPNTGELFF.

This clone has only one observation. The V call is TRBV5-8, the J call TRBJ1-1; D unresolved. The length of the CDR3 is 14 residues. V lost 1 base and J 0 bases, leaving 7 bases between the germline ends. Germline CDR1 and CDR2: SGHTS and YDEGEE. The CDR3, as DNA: TGTGCCAGCAGCTTGCCGCAGATGAACACTGAAGCTTTCTTT. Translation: CASSLPQMNTEAFF.

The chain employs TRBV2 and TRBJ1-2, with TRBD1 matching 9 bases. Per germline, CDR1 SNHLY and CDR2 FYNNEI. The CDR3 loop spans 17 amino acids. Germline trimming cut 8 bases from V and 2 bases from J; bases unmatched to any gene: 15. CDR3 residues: CASASDRGSRGNYGYTF. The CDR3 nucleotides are TGTGCCAGCGCCTCCGACAGGGGGTCCCGGGGGAACTATGGCTACACCTTC.

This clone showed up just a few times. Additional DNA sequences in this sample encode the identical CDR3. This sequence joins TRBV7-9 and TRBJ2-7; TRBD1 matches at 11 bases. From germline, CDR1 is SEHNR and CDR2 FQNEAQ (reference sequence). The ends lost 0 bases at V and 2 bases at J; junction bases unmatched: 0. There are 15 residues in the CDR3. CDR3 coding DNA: TGTGCCAGCAGCTTAGCGGGACAGGGGGCCTACGAGCAGTACTTC. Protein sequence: CASSLAGQGAYEQYF.

The CDR3: CASSLVFYRGTADTQYF. The CDR3 nucleotides are TGTGCCAGCAGCTTAGTTTTTTATCGGGGGACCGCAGATACGCAGTATTTT. The chain carries TRBV7-9 and TRBJ2-3; D possibly corresponds to TRBD2 (6 bases). The CDR3 runs 17 residues. The V and J ends lost 1 base and 4 bases respectively, with 18 bases between them. CDR1 and CDR2 (germline): SEHNR, FQNEAQ (reference sequence).

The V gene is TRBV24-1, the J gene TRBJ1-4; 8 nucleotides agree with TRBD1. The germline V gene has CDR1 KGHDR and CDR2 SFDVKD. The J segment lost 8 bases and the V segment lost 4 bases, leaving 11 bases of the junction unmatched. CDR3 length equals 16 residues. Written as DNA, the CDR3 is TGTGCCACCAGTGAGGCCTCAGGGGGCGCCGAGGAAAAACTGTTTTTT. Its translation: CATSEASGGAEEKLFF.

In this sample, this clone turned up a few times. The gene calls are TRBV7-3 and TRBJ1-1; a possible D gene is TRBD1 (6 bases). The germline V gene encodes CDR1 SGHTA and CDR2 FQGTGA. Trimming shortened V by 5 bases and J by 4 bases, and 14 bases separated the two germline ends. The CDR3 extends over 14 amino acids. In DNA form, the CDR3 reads TGTGCCAGCAGCCTTCACAGGGATACCACTGAAGCTTTCTTT. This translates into CASSLHRDTTEAFF.

The CDR3, as DNA: TGTGCCAGCAGCCAAGATTCCGGGAATTCACCCCTCCACTTT. Protein product: CASSQDSGNSPLHF. The V call is TRBV14, the J call TRBJ1-6; D is unclear. Per the germline V gene, CDR1 is SGHDN and CDR2 is FVKESK. This CDR3 comprises 14 residues. The V and J ends lost 0 bases and 7 bases respectively, with 7 bases between them.

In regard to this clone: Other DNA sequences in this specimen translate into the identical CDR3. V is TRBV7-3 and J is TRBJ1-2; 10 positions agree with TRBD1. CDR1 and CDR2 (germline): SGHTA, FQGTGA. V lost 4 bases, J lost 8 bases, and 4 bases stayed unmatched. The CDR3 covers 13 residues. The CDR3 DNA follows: TGTGCCAGCAGCTCCGGACAGGGGGGCGGCTACACCTTC. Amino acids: CASSSGQGGGYTF.

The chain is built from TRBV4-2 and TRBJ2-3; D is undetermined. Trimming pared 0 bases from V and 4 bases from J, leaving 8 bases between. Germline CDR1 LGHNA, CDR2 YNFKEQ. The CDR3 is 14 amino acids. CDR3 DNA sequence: TGTGCCAGCAGCCAAGAACCCCGCGCAGATACGCAGTATTTT. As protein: CASSQEPRADTQYF.

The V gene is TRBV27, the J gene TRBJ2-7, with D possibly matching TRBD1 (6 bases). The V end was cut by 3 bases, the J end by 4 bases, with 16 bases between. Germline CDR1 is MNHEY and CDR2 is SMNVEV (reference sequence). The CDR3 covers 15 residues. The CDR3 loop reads CASSFLDRIQYEQYF. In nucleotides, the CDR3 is TGTGCCAGCAGTTTCCTCGACAGGATTCAATACGAGCAGTACTTC.